The 10 T cell receptor beta chains below were found in one sample sequenced in a study of blood T cell repertoires in COVID-19. Assay: immunoSEQ multiplex PCR; the TCRdb copy retains only in-frame clones and omits some. The data show 270,000 or so clones, 85% to 90% seen once. Sequenced: peripheral blood. Every receptor here comes from a woman aged 25 to 45 with COVID-19, enrolled during active disease.

This chain joins TRBV12-3 or TRBV12-4 and TRBJ1-2; D is undetermined. Trimming left V 4 bases short and J 8 bases short, with 8 bases between. This CDR3 has 11 residues. This CDR3 reads CASSSHWGYTF. The DNA of the CDR3 is TGTGCCAGCAGTTCACATTGGGGCTACACCTTC.

This clone appeared a few times. The gene calls are TRBV19 and TRBJ2-7; a possible D gene is TRBD1 (6 bases). The germline V gene has CDR1 LNHDA and CDR2 SQIVND (reference sequence). The CDR3 contains 15 residues. The V and J ends lost 6 bases and 0 bases respectively, with 15 bases between them. The CDR3 sequence: CASRRTGQSSYEQYF. The CDR3 DNA reads TGTGCCAGTAGGAGGACCGGACAGTCCTCCTACGAGCAGTACTTC.

The rearrangement uses TRBV28 and TRBJ2-7; TRBD1 matches 12 bases. This CDR3 is built from 16 residues. With 8 bases clipped from V and 1 base from J, the junction kept 9 bases outside the gene matches. Per germline, CDR1 MDHEN and CDR2 SYDVKM. The CDR3: CASGDRGRQGSYEQYF. DNA for the CDR3: TGTGCCAGCGGGGACAGGGGGCGCCAAGGGTCCTACGAGCAGTACTTC.

In this sample, this clone turned up a few times. This chain joins TRBV19 and TRBJ1-2; D not certain. The CDR3 is 14 amino acids. V lost 1 base, J lost 4 bases, and 10 bases lay in between. From germline, CDR1 is LNHDA and CDR2 SQIVND (reference sequence). The CDR3 is CASSIAVRSYGYTF. The DNA of the CDR3 is TGTGCCAGTAGTATAGCCGTGCGGAGCTATGGCTACACCTTC.

This chain connects TRBV5-1 to TRBJ2-7; no reliable D call. Germline CDR1 and CDR2: SGHRS and YFSETQ. V was cut by 0 bases and J by 1 base, with 5 bases left in between. This CDR3 is built from 13 residues. The CDR3 loop is CASSLDQSYEQYF. The CDR3 nucleotides are TGCGCCAGCAGCTTGGATCAGTCCTACGAGCAGTACTTC.

The CDR3 DNA sequence: TGTGCCAGCAGTGGATCTTTCGGGACAGGGAGGAGAAACACCATATATTTT. Amino acid sequence: CASSGSFGTGRRNTIYF. The chain employs TRBV25-1 and TRBJ1-3, with 9 bases identical to TRBD1. Per the germline V gene, CDR1 is MGHDK and CDR2 is SYGVNS. The CDR3 has 17 residues. J was trimmed by 5 bases and V by 4 bases; bases with no gene match: 12. The full variable domain, in which reference TRBV25-1 and TRBJ1-3 provide the parts outside the CDR3, is EADIYQTPRYLVIGTGKKITLECSQTMGHDKMYWYQQDPGMELHLIHYSYGVNSTEKGDLSSESTVSRIRTEHFPLTLESARPSHTSQYLCASSGSFGTGRRNTIYFGEGSWLTVV.

The gene calls are TRBV5-1 and TRBJ1-4, with TRBD1 as a possible D gene (6 bases). This CDR3 spans 14 amino acids. V lost 4 bases to trimming and J lost 5 bases, with 12 bases between them. The germline gives CDR1 SGHRS, CDR2 YFSETQ. The CDR3 is CASSTRDKNEKLFF. Here the CDR3 DNA reads TGCGCCAGCAGCACCCGGGACAAAAATGAAAAACTGTTTTTT. The full variable domain, in which reference TRBV5-1 and TRBJ1-4 provide the parts outside the CDR3, is KAGVTQTPRYLIKTRGQQVTLSCSPISGHRSVSWYQQTPGQGLQFLFEYFSETQRNKGNFPGRFSGRQFSNSRSEMNVSTLELGDSALYLCASSTRDKNEKLFFGSGTQLSVL.

The rearrangement joins TRBV19 to TRBJ1-1; TRBD1 matches 9 bases. Germline CDR1 and CDR2: LNHDA and SQIVND (reference sequence). V trimming: 7 bases; J trimming: 3 bases; junction bases outside the gene matches: 9. The length of the CDR3 is 15 residues. This CDR3 reads CASTWTGEGDTEAFF. CDR3 DNA: TGTGCCAGTACGTGGACAGGGGAAGGGGACACTGAAGCTTTCTTT.

V usage is TRBV2 and J usage is TRBJ1-1; no firm D call. Trimming stripped 5 bases from V and 4 bases from J, with 17 bases between. Germline assignment: CDR1 SNHLY and CDR2 FYNNEI. CDR3 length: 15 amino acids. The CDR3 bases are TGTGCCAGCAGTACACCGCGGGGATCGGGCACTGAAGCTTTCTTT. Its protein is CASSTPRGSGTEAFF.

This chain links TRBV9 with TRBJ1-1; 8 bases agree with TRBD1. Per germline, CDR1 SGDLS and CDR2 YYNGEE. V lost 0 bases and J lost 2; bases outside the gene matches: 9. The CDR3 is 17 amino acids. The CDR3 loop is CASSVGEGTGSNTEAFF. The CDR3 coding sequence is TGTGCCAGCAGCGTAGGGGAGGGGACAGGATCAAACACTGAAGCTTTCTTT.